This TCR beta chain was profiled in a study of control samples from healthy donors and cancer patients. Assay used: immunoSEQ multiplex PCR; TCRdb lists only in-frame clones, some missing. Of roughly 120,000 clones detected, around 91% appear once; the ten largest clones hold about 1%. Germline V gives CDR1 LGHDT, CDR2 YNNKEL (reference sequence). CDR3 length: 14 amino acids. V was pared by 7 bases and J by 0 bases, with 13 bases between. The specimen was PBMCs. The chain carries TRBV3-1 (or the pseudogene TRBV3-2) and TRBJ2-7; D gene ambiguous. The origin of this receptor is a woman between 45 and 60 years old with colorectal cancer. The CDR3 coding sequence is TGTGCCAGCAAGTTATATCAGGACTCCTACGAGCAGTACTTC. Amino acids: CASKLYQDSYEQYF.